This passage covers 8 T cell receptor delta chains from one sample sequenced in a study of γδ T cells in repeated Plasmodium falciparum infection. Flow sorting of PBMC yielded separate Vgamma9/Vdelta2+ and Vdelta2-negative gammadelta T cell populations for bulk repertoire analysis. TCRdb reanalysed the multiplex PCR reads with CATT. The sample comprises 90,000 or so delta-chain clones, 0.85% to 1% of which are singletons, and 9.5% to 10% rests with the top ten. The sample consisted of gamma-delta T cells from blood. The receptors here all came from a pool of human donors (malaria-infected and uninfected, not separated).

Note on this clone: With a far larger clone one base away, a read error is the likely cause. The sample holds other DNA sequences that translate to the same CDR3. No J gene was assigned, while the V gene was called as TRDV1; the table names TRDD3, a call not compared with the DNA. This CDR3 comprises 13 residues. Germline values: CDR1 TSWWSYY, CDR2 QGS. DNA of the CDR3: TGTGCTCTTGGGGACATACAATATGATAAACTCATATTT. This translates into CALGDIQYDKLIF.

Comment on this clone: A single base is all that separates this from a far larger clone, so a read error is likely. This sample includes further DNA sequences coding for the same CDR3. The rearrangement joins TRDV2 to TRDJ1; 11 bases map to TRDD3. This CDR3 has 19 amino acids. V was clipped by 7 bases and J by 3 bases; unmatched bases: 21. CDR1 is GEAIGNYY, CDR2 EKD, per germline. CDR3 protein: CACDEVMILGDKGADKLIF. CDR3 in DNA: TGTGCCTGCGACGAGGTCATGATACTGGGGGATAAGGGTGCCGATAAACTCATCTTT.

This clone was detected a few times. A far larger clone is one base from this, pointing to a likely read error. Different DNA sequences within this sample yield the same CDR3. The V call is TRDV1, the J call TRDJ1; maybe TRDD2 (5 bases). The CDR3 contains 20 residues. CDR1 TSWWSYY and CDR2 QGS come from the germline V gene. The CDR3 spells CALVFPDLVGVPLYTDKLIF. The DNA of the CDR3 is TGTGCTCTTGTGTTTCCTGATTTAGTGGGTGTTCCTCTATACACCGATAAGCTCATCTTT.

Note on this clone: The protein held in TCRdb is that of a much larger clone and does not match this DNA's translation at residue 5, likely because of a read error; the protein shown is translated from the DNA. The chain couples TRDV2 to TRDJ1, with TRDD3 identical over 9 bases. TCRdb leaves out the J gene; it was filled in here by matching the DNA to germline. The CDR3 consists of 22 residues. The V and J ends lost 2 bases and 0 bases, in that order; junction bases with no gene match: 24. Germline V gene sequence: CDR1 GEAIGNYY, CDR2 EKD. In DNA, the CDR3 is TGTGCCTGTGACAAAATTACAACACTGACTGGGGGACCCTTATCGTACACCGATAAACTCATCTTT. It codes for CACDKITTLTGGPLSYTDKLIF.

This clone showed up just a few times. It differs at one base from a far larger clone, so likely a read error. This sequence joins TRDV1 and TRDJ1; 13 nucleotides agree with TRDD3. No J gene is reported in TCRdb; it was inferred here by comparing the DNA with germline. Germline lookup yields CDR1 TSWWSYY and CDR2 QGS. The CDR3 covers 24 residues. This CDR3 is CALGEVLKKVHWGIRLFNTDKLIF. In nucleotides, the CDR3 is TGTGCTCTCGGGGAAGTCCTCAAGAAAGTACACTGGGGGATACGATTGTTTAACACCGATAAACTCATCTTT.

This clone was observed a few times. This likely came from a read error, as a far larger clone is one base away. Different DNA sequences within this sample yield the same CDR3. The rearrangement links TRDV2 to TRDJ1; 10 positions agree with TRDD3. The J gene, left out of TCRdb, was set here by checking the DNA against germline. This CDR3 contains 16 residues. Germline CDR1 GEAIGNYY, CDR2 EKD. Here the CDR3 DNA reads TGCGCCTGTGACCGACTGGGGGATGAGGACACCGATAAACTCATCTTT. Encoded protein: CACDRLGDEDTDKLIF.

This clone occurred a few times. The TCRdb record carries a much larger clone's protein, which differs from this DNA's translation at residue 15; a read error is the likely cause, and the protein listed here is the DNA translation. The chain is built from TRDV1 and TRDJ1; 7 bases line up with TRDD2. The J gene was missing in TCRdb and was found by matching the end of the DNA to germline. Germline CDR1 and CDR2: TSWWSYY and QGS. CDR3 size: 18 residues. The CDR3 DNA reads as TGTGCTCTTGGGGTTTCTTCTTTCCTACGGGGGTACACCGATGAACTCATCTTT. Its protein product is CALGVSSFLRGYTDELIF.

Only a few counts were recorded for this clone. A far larger clone is a single base away, which makes a read error likely. The rearrangement uses TRDV2 and TRDJ1, with D perhaps matching TRDD3 (6 bases). Here the J gene was assigned by germline matching of the DNA, as TCRdb has none. Per germline, CDR1 GEAIGNYY and CDR2 EKD. This CDR3 has 21 residues. Trimming stripped 0 bases from V and 4 bases from J, with 32 bases between. Here the CDR3 reads CACDTVSFEGMSIEPHDKLIF. In DNA, the CDR3 is TGTGCCTGTGACACCGTATCCTTCGAGGGGATGTCCATAGAACCCCACGATAAACTCATCTTT.